Below, 4 T cell receptor beta chains from the same sample are listed, as sequenced in a study of blood T cell repertoires in COVID-19. Clones were sequenced by immunoSEQ multiplex PCR, and TCRdb holds only the in-frame ones, with some missing. This sample has a few hundred thousand clones, with approximately 85% found just once. Sequencing was carried out using peripheral blood. All receptors derive from a man aged 35 to 55 with acute or convalescent COVID-19.

V gene TRBV11-2 combines with J gene TRBJ2-1; D is undetermined. CDR1 is SGHAT and CDR2 is FQNNGV in the germline V gene. The CDR3 has 12 amino acids. V was shortened by 2 bases and J by 6 bases, with 5 bases between the two germline ends. The CDR3 DNA follows: TGTGCCAGCAGCTTACGTCTCAATGAGCAGTTCTTC. This encodes CASSLRLNEQFF.

V is TRBV11-3 and J is TRBJ1-1; D gene ambiguous. CDR3 length: 14 residues. V was pared by 1 base and J by 6 bases, with 12 bases between. Looked up from germline, CDR1 is SGHNT and CDR2 is YENEEA. Here the CDR3 reads CASSLGVGESEAFF. Written as DNA, the CDR3 is TGTGCCAGCAGCTTAGGCGTGGGCGAATCTGAAGCTTTCTTT. The full variable domain, completed using reference TRBV11-3 and TRBJ1-1, is EAGVVQSPRYKIIEKKQPVAFWCNPISGHNTLYWYLQNLGQGPELLIRYENEEAVDDSQLPKDRFSAERLKGVDSTLKIQPAELGDSAVYLCASSLGVGESEAFFGQGTRLTVV.

This clone showed up just a few times. The CDR3 nucleotides are TGTGCCAGCTCGCCAACAGGGGGCAAAGATACGCAGTATTTT. It yields the protein CASSPTGGKDTQYF. The chain links TRBV18 to TRBJ2-3; 9 nucleotides align to TRBD1. The CDR3 loop spans 14 amino acids. After removal of 6 bases from V and 5 bases from J, the junction contained 6 bases not matched to a gene. Per germline, CDR1 KGHSH and CDR2 LQKENI.

In DNA form, the CDR3 reads TGCAGTGCTAGTATTTGGGACAGGGCTAAAGAGACCCAGTACTTC. Amino acids: CSASIWDRAKETQYF. The chain couples TRBV20-1 to TRBJ2-5; TRBD1 agrees at 9 bases. The CDR3 has 15 amino acids. After removal of 3 bases from V and 3 bases from J, the junction contained 8 bases not matched to a gene. The germline V gene encodes CDR1 DFQATT and CDR2 SNEGSKA (reference sequence).